The present TCR beta chain was sequenced within a study of blood T cell repertoires in COVID-19. V was pared by 4 bases and J by 3 bases, with 8 bases of the junction left unmatched. There are 16 residues in the CDR3. Germline V gives CDR1 MNHEY, CDR2 SVGEGT. Original handling: Reference gene primer amplification gave nucleated cell count estimates. Repertoires were generated with immunoSEQ multiplex PCR, while TCRdb's copy carries only in-frame clones and drops some. V and J calls and clone size are as listed in that table; D and trimming were resolved from the DNA. The data show about 170,000 clones, with more than 85% seen just once and 7% to 8% held by the top ten.

Sequencing was carried out using peripheral blood. This sequence joins TRBV6-2 or TRBV6-3 and TRBJ2-2, with 7 bases matching TRBD1. The origin of this receptor is a woman over 75 in a cohort sampled during active or convalescent COVID-19. CDR3 sequence (DNA): TGTGCCAGCAGTTCCGGGACAGAAGCGTACACCGGGGAGCTGTTTTTT. Its protein product is CASSSGTEAYTGELFF.